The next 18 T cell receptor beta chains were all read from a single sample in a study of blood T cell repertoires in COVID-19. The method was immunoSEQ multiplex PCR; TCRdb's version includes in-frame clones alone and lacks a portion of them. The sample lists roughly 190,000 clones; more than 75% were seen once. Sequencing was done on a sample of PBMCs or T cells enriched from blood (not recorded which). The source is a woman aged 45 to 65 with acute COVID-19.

Written as DNA, the CDR3 is TGTGCCAGCAGCCCGGGACTAGCGGACAATGAGCAGTTCTTC. It specifies CASSPGLADNEQFF. The genes are TRBV2 and TRBJ2-1; 11 nucleotides agree with TRBD2. There are 14 residues in the CDR3. Germline V gives CDR1 SNHLY, CDR2 FYNNEI. The V segment lost 6 bases and the J segment 5 bases; nucleotides outside the gene matches: 3.

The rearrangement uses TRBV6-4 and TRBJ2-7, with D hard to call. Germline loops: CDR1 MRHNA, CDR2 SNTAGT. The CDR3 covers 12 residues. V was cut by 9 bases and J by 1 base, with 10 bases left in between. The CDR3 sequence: CARGRLSYEQYV. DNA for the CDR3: TGTGCCAGAGGCAGACTTTCCTACGAGCAGTACGTC.

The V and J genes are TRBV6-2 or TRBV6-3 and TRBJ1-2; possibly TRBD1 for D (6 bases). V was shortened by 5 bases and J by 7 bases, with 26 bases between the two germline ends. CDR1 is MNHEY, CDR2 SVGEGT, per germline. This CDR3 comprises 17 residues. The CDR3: CASSDRIYPRPIGGYTF. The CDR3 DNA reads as TGTGCCAGCAGTGACAGGATTTACCCACGCCCCATAGGTGGCTACACCTTC.

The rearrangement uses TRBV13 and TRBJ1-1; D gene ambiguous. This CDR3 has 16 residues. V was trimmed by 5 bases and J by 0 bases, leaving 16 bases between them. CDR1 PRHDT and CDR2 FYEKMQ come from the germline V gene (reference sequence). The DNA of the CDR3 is TGTGCCAGCAGCCCTCGAGGGAATAGTATGAACACTGAAGCTTTCTTT. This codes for CASSPRGNSMNTEAFF.

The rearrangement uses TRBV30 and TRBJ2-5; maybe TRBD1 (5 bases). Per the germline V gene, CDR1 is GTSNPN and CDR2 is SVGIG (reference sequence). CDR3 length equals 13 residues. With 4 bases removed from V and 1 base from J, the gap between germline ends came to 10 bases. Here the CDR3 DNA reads TGTGCCTGGAATCGCAGGGCCCAAGAGACCCAGTACTTC. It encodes CAWNRRAQETQYF.

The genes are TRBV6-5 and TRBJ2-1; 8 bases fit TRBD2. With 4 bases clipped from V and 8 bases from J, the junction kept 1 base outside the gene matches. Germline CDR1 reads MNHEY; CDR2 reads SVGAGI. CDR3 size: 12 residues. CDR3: CASSWRGDEQFF. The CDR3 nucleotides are TGTGCCAGCAGTTGGCGGGGGGATGAGCAGTTCTTC.

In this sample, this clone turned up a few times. Here the CDR3 reads CASSYSRDRGRGYTF. For the CDR3, the DNA is TGTGCCAGCAGTTACTCGAGGGACAGGGGGCGGGGCTACACCTTC. The chain uses TRBV6-5 and TRBJ1-2; 12 positions agree with TRBD1. There are 15 residues in the CDR3. The J segment lost 8 bases and the V segment lost 0 bases, leaving 4 bases of the junction unmatched. The germline V gene has CDR1 MNHEY and CDR2 SVGAGI.

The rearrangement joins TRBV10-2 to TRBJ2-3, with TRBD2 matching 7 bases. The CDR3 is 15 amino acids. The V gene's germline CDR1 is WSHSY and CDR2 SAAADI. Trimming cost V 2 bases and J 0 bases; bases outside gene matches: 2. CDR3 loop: CASSEGGGSTDTQYF. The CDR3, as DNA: TGCGCCAGCAGTGAGGGCGGGGGTAGCACAGATACGCAGTATTTT.

CDR3 protein: CAWSVGGTQTLHF. In DNA form, the CDR3 reads TGTGCCTGGAGTGTGGGGGGAACCCAGACCCTCCACTTT. The chain links TRBV30 to TRBJ1-6; a weak D match, TRBD1 (5 bases). Trimming left V 0 bases short and J 14 bases short, with 14 bases between. Germline V lookup: CDR1 GTSNPN, CDR2 SVGIG (reference sequence). The CDR3 covers 13 residues.

The CDR3 bases are TGTGCCAGCAGCCAAGATTCCCTCCGGGGCGGGGCTAATGAAAAACTGTTTTTT. It specifies CASSQDSLRGGANEKLFF. The J gene is TRBJ1-4, the V gene TRBV3-1 (or the pseudogene TRBV3-2); D possibly corresponds to TRBD1 (5 bases). Germline CDR1 and CDR2: LGHDT and YNNKEL (reference sequence). Deletions cut 0 bases from V and 3 bases from J, with 17 bases between. This CDR3 spans 18 amino acids.

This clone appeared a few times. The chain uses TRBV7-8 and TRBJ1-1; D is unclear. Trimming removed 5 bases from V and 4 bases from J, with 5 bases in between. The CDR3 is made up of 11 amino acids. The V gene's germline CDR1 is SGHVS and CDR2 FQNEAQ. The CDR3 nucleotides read TGTGCCAGCAGCCCCGGCACTGAAGCTTTCTTT. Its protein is CASSPGTEAFF.

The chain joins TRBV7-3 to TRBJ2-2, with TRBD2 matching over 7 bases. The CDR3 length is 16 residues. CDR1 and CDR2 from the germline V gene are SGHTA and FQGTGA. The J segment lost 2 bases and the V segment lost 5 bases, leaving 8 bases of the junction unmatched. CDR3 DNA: TGTGCCAGCAGCCCAGGGAGCGGGGTCAACACCGGGGAGCTGTTTTTT. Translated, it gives CASSPGSGVNTGELFF.

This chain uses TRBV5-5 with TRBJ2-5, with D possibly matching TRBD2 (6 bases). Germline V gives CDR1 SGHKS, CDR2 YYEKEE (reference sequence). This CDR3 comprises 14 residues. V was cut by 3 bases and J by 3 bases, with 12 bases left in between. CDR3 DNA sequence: TGTGCCAGCAGCTCCCCCCGCGGGGAAGAGACCCAGTACTTC. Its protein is CASSSPRGEETQYF.

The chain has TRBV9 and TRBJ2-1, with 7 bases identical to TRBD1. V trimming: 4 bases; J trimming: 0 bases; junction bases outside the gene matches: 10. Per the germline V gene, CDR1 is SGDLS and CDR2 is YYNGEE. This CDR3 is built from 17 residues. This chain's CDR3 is CASSPPTGSSSYNEQFF. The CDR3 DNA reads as TGTGCCAGCAGCCCTCCGACAGGGTCTAGCTCCTACAATGAGCAGTTCTTC. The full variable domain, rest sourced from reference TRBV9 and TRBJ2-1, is DSGVTQTPKHLITATGQRVTLRCSPRSGDLSVYWYQQSLDQGLQFLIQYYNGEERAKGNILERFSAQQFPDLHSELNLSSLELGDSALYFCASSPPTGSSSYNEQFFGPGTRLTVL.

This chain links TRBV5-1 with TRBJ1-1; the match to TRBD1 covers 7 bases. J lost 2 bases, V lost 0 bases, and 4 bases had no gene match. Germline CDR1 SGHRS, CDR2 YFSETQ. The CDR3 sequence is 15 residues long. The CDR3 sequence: CASSLGGQKNTEAFF. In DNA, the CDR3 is TGCGCCAGCAGCTTGGGGGGACAGAAAAACACTGAAGCTTTCTTT.

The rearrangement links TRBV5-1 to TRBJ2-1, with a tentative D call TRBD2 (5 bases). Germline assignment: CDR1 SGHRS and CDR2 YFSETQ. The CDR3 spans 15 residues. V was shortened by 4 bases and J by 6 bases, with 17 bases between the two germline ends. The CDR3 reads CASSPTTHLGNEQFF. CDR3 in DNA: TGCGCCAGCAGCCCGACTACCCATCTAGGCAATGAGCAGTTCTTC.

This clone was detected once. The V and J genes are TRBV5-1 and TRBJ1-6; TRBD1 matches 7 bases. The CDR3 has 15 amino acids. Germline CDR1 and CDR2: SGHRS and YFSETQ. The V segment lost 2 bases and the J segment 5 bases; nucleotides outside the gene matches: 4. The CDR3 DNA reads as TGCGCCAGCAGCTTAACAGGGGTAGATAATTCACCCCTCCACTTT. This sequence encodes CASSLTGVDNSPLHF.

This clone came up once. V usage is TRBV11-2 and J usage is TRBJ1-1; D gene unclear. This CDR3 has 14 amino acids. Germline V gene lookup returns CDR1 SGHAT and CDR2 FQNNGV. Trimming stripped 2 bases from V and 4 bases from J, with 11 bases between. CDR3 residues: CASSLSQLVTEAFF. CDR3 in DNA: TGTGCCAGCAGCTTATCCCAGTTGGTCACTGAAGCTTTCTTT. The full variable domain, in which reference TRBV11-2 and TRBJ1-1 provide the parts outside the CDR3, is EAGVAQSPRYKIIEKRQSVAFWCNPISGHATLYWYQQILGQGPKLLIQFQNNGVVDDSQLPKDRFSAERLKGVDSTLKIQPAKLEDSAVYLCASSLSQLVTEAFFGQGTRLTVV.